Shown below are 22 T cell receptor beta chains from a single sample sequenced in a study of cytomegalovirus exposure and HLA in healthy donors. A multiplex PCR was run with 60 Vbeta primers and 13 Jbeta primers. Some clones are missing from TCRdb's copy, which holds only in-frame ones; the method was immunoSEQ multiplex PCR. This sample yields roughly 200,000 clones, of which around 88% are seen a single time; roughly 0.34% belongs to the top ten. The specimen was PBMCs. These receptors were collected from a woman in her twenties or thirties in good health and CMV-seronegative.

The rearrangement joins TRBV25-1 to TRBJ2-5, with 8 bases that match TRBD2. With V trimmed by 4 bases and J by 5 bases, 9 bases remained unmatched. Germline V gives CDR1 MGHDK, CDR2 SYGVNS. The CDR3 sequence is 15 residues long. The CDR3 spells CASSGAGGAGETQYF. In DNA form, the CDR3 reads TGTGCCAGCAGTGGGGCGGGAGGTGCGGGGGAGACCCAGTACTTC.

This sequence joins TRBV7-9 and TRBJ2-5, with 9 bases lining up with TRBD1. Losses at the gene ends were 1 base for V and 2 bases for J; bases not matched to a gene: 2. CDR3 length: 15 amino acids. In germline, CDR1 is SEHNR, CDR2 FQNEAQ (reference sequence). As DNA, the CDR3 is TGTGCCAGCAGCTTAGGGGACAGGGATCAAGAGACCCAGTACTTC. Translated, it gives CASSLGDRDQETQYF.

This clone was observed a handful of times. This rearrangement joins TRBV6-5 to TRBJ1-1; possible D gene TRBD1, 6 bases. This CDR3 spans 15 amino acids. The V and J ends lost 0 bases and 1 base respectively, with 9 bases between them. The germline CDR1 and CDR2 sequences are MNHEY and SVGAGI. CDR3 sequence (DNA): TGTGCCAGCAGTTACTCGCTCAGGGGGAACACTGAAGCTTTCTTT. Protein product: CASSYSLRGNTEAFF.

The chain carries TRBV28 and TRBJ1-2; D is unclear. CDR1 and CDR2 from the germline V gene are MDHEN and SYDVKM. There are 16 residues in the CDR3. V lost 2 bases to trimming and J lost 2 bases, with 15 bases between them. CDR3: CASSLPGEQANYGYTF. CDR3 DNA sequence: TGTGCCAGCAGTTTACCCGGGGAGCAGGCGAACTATGGCTACACCTTC.

The chain employs TRBV18 and TRBJ2-1; 9 nucleotides agree with TRBD2. CDR1 is KGHSH and CDR2 is LQKENI in the germline V gene. The ends lost 3 bases at V and 7 bases at J; junction bases unmatched: 10. This CDR3 region has 16 residues. CDR3 nucleotides: TGTGCCAGCTCACCCCGAATGAGCGGGGGGCGAAATGAGCAGTTCTTC. Its protein is CASSPRMSGGRNEQFF.

The rearrangement uses TRBV5-1 and TRBJ2-5; 11 bases line up with TRBD1. The CDR3 is made up of 15 amino acids. J was trimmed by 4 bases and V by 3 bases; bases with no gene match: 5. Per germline, CDR1 SGHRS and CDR2 YFSETQ. DNA for the CDR3: TGCGCCAGCAGCTCCCAGGGACAGGGGGTAGAGACCCAGTACTTC. Protein product: CASSSQGQGVETQYF.

The chain links TRBV7-3 to TRBJ2-1; tentatively, D is TRBD1 (6 bases). V lost 2 bases and J 3 bases, leaving 11 bases between the germline ends. This CDR3 spans 15 amino acids. CDR1 is SGHTA and CDR2 is FQGTGA in the germline V gene. CDR3 region: CASSLLGQNYNEQFF. The CDR3, as DNA: TGTGCCAGCAGCTTACTAGGACAGAACTACAATGAGCAGTTCTTC.

This rearrangement joins TRBV6-1 to TRBJ1-5; D possibly corresponds to TRBD1 (6 bases). CDR1 is MNHNS, CDR2 SASEGT, per germline. CDR3 size: 13 residues. V was shortened by 6 bases and J by 4 bases, with 10 bases between the two germline ends. The CDR3 loop reads CASSTQGNQPQHF. In DNA form, the CDR3 reads TGTGCCAGCAGCACCCAGGGGAATCAGCCCCAGCATTTT.

This clone was observed a handful of times. The chain has TRBV13 and TRBJ1-6; D unresolved. V lost 4 bases and J lost 7, with 14 bases in between. Germline V lookup: CDR1 PRHDT, CDR2 FYEKMQ (reference sequence). The CDR3 extends over 15 amino acids. The CDR3 reads CASSSATHANSPLHF. The CDR3 nucleotides read TGTGCCAGCAGCTCCGCCACCCATGCGAATTCACCCCTCCACTTT.

The V call is TRBV18, the J call TRBJ2-2; 7 bases fit TRBD1. Trimming removed 2 bases from V and 2 bases from J; junction bases left unmatched: 2. The CDR3 contains 15 residues. Looked up from germline, CDR1 is KGHSH and CDR2 is LQKENI. CDR3 nucleotide sequence: TGTGCCAGCTCACCAGGGACAGACAACACCGGGGAGCTGTTTTTT. This translates into CASSPGTDNTGELFF. Drawing the rest from reference TRBV18 and TRBJ2-2, the complete variable domain is NAGVMQNPRHLVRRRGQEARLRCSPMKGHSHVYWYRQLPEEGLKFMVYLQKENIIDESGMPKERFSAEFPKEGPSILRIQQVVRGDSAAYFCASSPGTDNTGELFFGEGSRLTVL.

This clone was found once. The V and J genes are TRBV5-1 and TRBJ2-5; 8 bases map to TRBD1. The V and J ends lost 1 base and 4 bases, in that order; junction bases with no gene match: 6. The germline V gene encodes CDR1 SGHRS and CDR2 YFSETQ. This CDR3 spans 15 amino acids. Here the CDR3 DNA reads TGCGCCAGCAGCTTGATGGTTGGACAGGGAGAGACCCAGTACTTC. As protein: CASSLMVGQGETQYF.

The V gene is TRBV7-8, the J gene TRBJ2-5; 7 bases match TRBD1. Germline V gene sequence: CDR1 SGHVS, CDR2 FQNEAQ. This CDR3 has 15 residues. The trim removed 5 bases at V and 2 bases at J, leaving 8 bases unmatched. The CDR3 DNA reads TGTGCCAGCAGCCCGGGGACAGCACAACAAGAGACCCAGTACTTC. Protein: CASSPGTAQQETQYF. Full variable domain (remainder filled in from reference TRBV7-8 and TRBJ2-5): GAGVSQSPRYKVAKRGQDVALRCDPISGHVSLFWYQQALGQGPEFLTYFQNEAQLDKSGLPSDRFFAERPEGSVSTLKIQRTQQEDSAVYLCASSPGTAQQETQYFGPGTRLLVL.

This clone appeared once. The V call is TRBV29-1, the J call TRBJ2-5; 8 nucleotides align to TRBD2. Trimming at V came to 4 bases and at J to 6 bases, leaving 19 bases not matched to a gene. Looked up from germline, CDR1 is SQVTM and CDR2 is ANQGSEA. This CDR3 is 17 amino acids long. CDR3 sequence: CSVAKGGGPRWGKTQYF. The CDR3 region has the DNA TGCAGCGTTGCGAAGGGCGGGGGGCCCCGGTGGGGAAAGACCCAGTACTTC.

V is TRBV7-9 and J is TRBJ1-5; 7 nucleotides agree with TRBD1. The CDR3 extends over 19 amino acids. The germline CDR1 and CDR2 sequences are SEHNR and FQNEAQ (reference sequence). The junction had 12 bases not matched to a gene; V was cut back by 1 base and J by 0 bases. For the CDR3, the DNA is TGTGCCAGCAGCTTAGGGATGGGACAGACCTACTATAGCAATCAGCCCCAGCATTTT. Residues: CASSLGMGQTYYSNQPQHF.

The chain combines TRBV11-1 with TRBJ2-1; 10 bases fit TRBD1. J lost 5 bases, V lost 5 bases, and 6 bases had no gene match. Germline V gene data show CDR1 as SGHAT and CDR2 as FQDESV (reference sequence). The CDR3 runs to 15 residues. The CDR3 DNA reads TGTGCCAGCAGCATCGGACAGGGGGTCCACAATGAGCAGTTCTTC. This gives the protein CASSIGQGVHNEQFF.

The chain uses TRBV4-1 and TRBJ1-2, with D maybe TRBD1 (5 bases). V was shortened by 4 bases and J by 10 bases, with 16 bases between the two germline ends. The CDR3 has 13 amino acids. Germline V gives CDR1 MGHRA, CDR2 YSYEKL. CDR3: CASSPQPPTAYTF. Here the CDR3 DNA reads TGCGCCAGCAGCCCCCAGCCCCCGACAGCCTACACCTTC.

This clone has only one observation. The gene calls are TRBV7-9 and TRBJ1-6; no firm D call. The CDR3 is 14 residues long. Germline V gene lookup returns CDR1 SEHNR and CDR2 FQNEAQ (reference sequence). The V gene lost 5 bases and the J gene lost 0 bases, with 5 bases spanning the gap. The CDR3 DNA sequence: TGTGCCAGCAGCCGGAGCTCCTATAATTCACCCCTCCACTTT. The encoded protein is CASSRSSYNSPLHF.

The V gene is TRBV27, the J gene TRBJ2-7; TRBD1 matches 11 bases. CDR3 length: 14 amino acids. From germline, CDR1 is MNHEY and CDR2 SMNVEV (reference sequence). J gave up 6 bases and V 5 bases, and 6 bases lay outside the gene matches. CDR3 region: CASSADRGRGEQYF. CDR3 nucleotide sequence: TGTGCCAGCAGTGCGGACAGGGGGCGGGGCGAGCAGTACTTC.

The V call is TRBV28, the J call TRBJ2-7; 9 bases align to TRBD1. CDR1 and CDR2 (germline): MDHEN, SYDVKM. This CDR3 spans 14 amino acids. The ends lost 4 bases at V and 6 bases at J; junction bases unmatched: 7. The CDR3 nucleotides are TGTGCCAGCAGTTGGACAGGGGAAAGGGGCGAGCAGTACTTC. The encoded protein is CASSWTGERGEQYF.

The V call is TRBV28, the J call TRBJ2-1; 8 positions match TRBD2. Germline CDR1 and CDR2: MDHEN and SYDVKM. The CDR3 spans 15 residues. V lost 4 bases, J lost 7 bases, and 9 bases stayed unmatched. This chain's CDR3 is CASSSNGRERNEQFF. In DNA, the CDR3 is TGTGCCAGCAGTTCTAACGGGAGGGAGAGGAATGAGCAGTTCTTC.

This clone was seen just once. This chain uses TRBV11-2 with TRBJ2-2, with TRBD1 matching over 9 bases. CDR3 length: 16 amino acids. Germline V CDR1 and CDR2: SGHAT, FQNNGV. J gave up 5 bases and V 2 bases, and 6 bases lay outside the gene matches. The CDR3 sequence: CASSLTRDRVTGELFF. DNA of the CDR3: TGTGCCAGCAGCTTAACCCGGGACAGGGTTACCGGGGAGCTGTTTTTT.

The CDR3 protein is CASSDAQGAPNGYTF. In DNA, the CDR3 is TGTGCCAGCAGTGACGCGCAGGGGGCGCCGAATGGCTACACCTTC. The genes are TRBV28 and TRBJ1-2, with 8 bases matching TRBD1. CDR3 size: 15 residues. Germline-derived CDR1 and CDR2 are MDHEN and SYDVKM. The V gene end was trimmed by 5 bases and the J gene end by 6 bases; junction bases not matched to a gene: 11.